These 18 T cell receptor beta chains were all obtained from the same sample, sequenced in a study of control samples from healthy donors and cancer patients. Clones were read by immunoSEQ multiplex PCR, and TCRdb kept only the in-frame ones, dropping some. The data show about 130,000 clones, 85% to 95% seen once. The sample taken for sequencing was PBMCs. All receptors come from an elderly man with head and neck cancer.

DNA of the CDR3: TGTGCCATCAGTGAGGGGGGGACAGGGGGCTTTGAGCAGTTCTTC. It specifies CAISEGGTGGFEQFF. The chain links TRBV10-3 to TRBJ2-1; 12 nucleotides line up with TRBD1. Unmatched junction bases numbered 5, after V lost 2 bases and J lost 9 bases. The length of the CDR3 is 15 residues. Germline-derived CDR1 and CDR2 are ENHRY and SYGVKD.

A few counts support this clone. CDR3 amino acids: CASSLRIGSQPQHF. CDR3 sequence (DNA): TGTGCCAGCAGTTTGAGGATTGGGAGCCAGCCCCAGCATTTT. The rearrangement uses TRBV27 and TRBJ1-5; D not certain. Germline-derived CDR1 and CDR2 are MNHEY and SMNVEV (reference sequence). Trimming pared 3 bases from V and 7 bases from J, leaving 13 bases between. The CDR3 runs 14 residues.

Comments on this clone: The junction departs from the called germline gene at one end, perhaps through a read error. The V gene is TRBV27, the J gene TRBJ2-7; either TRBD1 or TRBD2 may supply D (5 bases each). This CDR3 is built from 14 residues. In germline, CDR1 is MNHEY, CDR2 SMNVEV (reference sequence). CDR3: CASSFRAGGTGSNF. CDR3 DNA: TGTGCCAGCAGTTTTCGGGCGGGTGGAACAGGTAGCAACTTC.

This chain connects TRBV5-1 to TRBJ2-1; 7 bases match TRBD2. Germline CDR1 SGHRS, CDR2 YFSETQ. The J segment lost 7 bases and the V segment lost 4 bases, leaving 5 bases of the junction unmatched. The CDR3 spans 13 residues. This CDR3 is CASSLAVENEQFF. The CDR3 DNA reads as TGCGCCAGCAGCCTAGCGGTGGAGAATGAGCAGTTCTTC.

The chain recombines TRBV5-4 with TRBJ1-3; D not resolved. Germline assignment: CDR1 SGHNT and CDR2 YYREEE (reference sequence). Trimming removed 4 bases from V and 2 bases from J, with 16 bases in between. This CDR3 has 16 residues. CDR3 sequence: CASSRRSGNAGNTIYF. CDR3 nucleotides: TGTGCCAGCAGCCGCCGGTCCGGAAACGCTGGAAACACCATATATTTT.

The CDR3: CASGTGGPLSYEQYF. The DNA of the CDR3 is TGTGCCAGCGGGACAGGGGGACCTCTCTCCTACGAGCAGTACTTC. The rearrangement uses TRBV28 and TRBJ2-7; 11 positions match TRBD1. V lost 8 bases and J lost 0; bases outside the gene matches: 6. Per the germline V gene, CDR1 is MDHEN and CDR2 is SYDVKM. CDR3 length: 15 residues.

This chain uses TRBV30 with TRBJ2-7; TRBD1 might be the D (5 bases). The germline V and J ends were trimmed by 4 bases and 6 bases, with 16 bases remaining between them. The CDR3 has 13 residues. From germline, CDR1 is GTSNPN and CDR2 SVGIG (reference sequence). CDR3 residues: CAWKMVSTGEQYF. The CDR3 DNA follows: TGTGCCTGGAAAATGGTTAGCACAGGCGAGCAGTACTTC. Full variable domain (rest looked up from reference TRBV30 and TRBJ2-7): SQTIHQWPATLVQPVGSPLSLECTVEGTSNPNLYWYRQAAGRGLQLLFYSVGIGQISSEVPQNLSASRPQDRQFILSSKKLLLSDSGFYLCAWKMVSTGEQYFGPGTRLTVT.

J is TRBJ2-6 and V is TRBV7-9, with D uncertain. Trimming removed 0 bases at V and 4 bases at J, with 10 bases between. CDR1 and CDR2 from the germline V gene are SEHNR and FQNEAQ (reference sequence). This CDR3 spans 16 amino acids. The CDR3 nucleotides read TGTGCCAGCAGCTTAGCATTAGTCAAGGGGGCCAACGTCCTGACTTTC. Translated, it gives CASSLALVKGANVLTF.

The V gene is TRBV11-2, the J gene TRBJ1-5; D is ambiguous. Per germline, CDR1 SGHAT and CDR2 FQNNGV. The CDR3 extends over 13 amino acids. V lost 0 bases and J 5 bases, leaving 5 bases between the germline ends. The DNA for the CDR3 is TGTGCCAGCAGCTTAGATCGGTATCAGCCCCAGCATTTT. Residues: CASSLDRYQPQHF.

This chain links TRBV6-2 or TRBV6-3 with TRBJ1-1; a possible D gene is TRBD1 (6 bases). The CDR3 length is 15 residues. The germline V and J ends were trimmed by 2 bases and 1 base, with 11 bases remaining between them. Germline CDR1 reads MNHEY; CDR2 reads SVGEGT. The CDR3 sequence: CASSYLGGGNTEAFF. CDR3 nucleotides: TGTGCCAGCAGTTACCTAGGGGGGGGGAACACTGAAGCTTTCTTT.

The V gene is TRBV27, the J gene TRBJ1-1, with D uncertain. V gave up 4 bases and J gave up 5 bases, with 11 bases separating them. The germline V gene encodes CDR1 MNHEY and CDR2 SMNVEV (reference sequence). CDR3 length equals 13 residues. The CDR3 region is CASSSGPGTEAFF. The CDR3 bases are TGTGCCAGCAGTTCAGGTCCCGGAACTGAAGCTTTCTTT.

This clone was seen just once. The CDR3 DNA reads TGTGCCAGCGGGACGGGATACAATGAGCAGTTCTTC. It is translated as CASGTGYNEQFF. The chain employs TRBV6-6 and TRBJ2-1, with D perhaps matching TRBD1 or TRBD2 (5 bases each). Trimming shortened V by 8 bases and J by 4 bases, and 9 bases separated the two germline ends. This CDR3 has 12 amino acids. Germline-derived CDR1 and CDR2 are MNHNY and SVGAGI (reference sequence).

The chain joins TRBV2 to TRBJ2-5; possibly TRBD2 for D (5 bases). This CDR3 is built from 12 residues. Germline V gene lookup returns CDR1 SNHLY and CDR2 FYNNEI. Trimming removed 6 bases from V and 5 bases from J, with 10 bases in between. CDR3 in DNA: TGTGCCAGCAGCGGGATGGGGGAGACCCAGTACTTC. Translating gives CASSGMGETQYF.

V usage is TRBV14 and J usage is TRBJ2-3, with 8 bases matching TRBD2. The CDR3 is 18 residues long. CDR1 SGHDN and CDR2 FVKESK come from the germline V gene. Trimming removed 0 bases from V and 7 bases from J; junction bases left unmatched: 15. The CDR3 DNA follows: TGTGCCAGCAGCCAAGAACCACGGGGGGGACCCCGACTCTATACGCAGTATTTT. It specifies CASSQEPRGGPRLYTQYF.

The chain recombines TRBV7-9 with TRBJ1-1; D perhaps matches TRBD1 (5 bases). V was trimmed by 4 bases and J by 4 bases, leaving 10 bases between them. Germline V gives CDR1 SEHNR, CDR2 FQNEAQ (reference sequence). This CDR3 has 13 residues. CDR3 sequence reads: CASSYTGGTEAFF. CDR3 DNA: TGTGCCAGCAGCTATACAGGAGGCACTGAAGCTTTCTTT.

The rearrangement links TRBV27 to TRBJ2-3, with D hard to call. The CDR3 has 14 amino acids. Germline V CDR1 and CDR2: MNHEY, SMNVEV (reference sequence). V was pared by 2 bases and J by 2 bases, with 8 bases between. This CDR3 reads CASSLRHPTDTQYF. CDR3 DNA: TGTGCCAGCAGTTTAAGGCACCCCACAGATACGCAGTATTTT.

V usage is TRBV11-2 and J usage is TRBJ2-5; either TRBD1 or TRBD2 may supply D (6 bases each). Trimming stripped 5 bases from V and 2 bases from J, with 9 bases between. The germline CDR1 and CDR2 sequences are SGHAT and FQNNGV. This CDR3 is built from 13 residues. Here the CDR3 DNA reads TGTGCCAGCAGCGGGGGGCCTCAAGAGACCCAGTACTTC. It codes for CASSGGPQETQYF.

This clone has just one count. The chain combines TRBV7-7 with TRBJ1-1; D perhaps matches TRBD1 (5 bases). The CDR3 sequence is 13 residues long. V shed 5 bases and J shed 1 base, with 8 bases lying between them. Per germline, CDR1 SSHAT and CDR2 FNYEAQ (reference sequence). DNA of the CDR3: TGTGCCAGCAGCACCGACAGGAACACTGAAGCTTTCTTT. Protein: CASSTDRNTEAFF.